This T cell receptor beta chain was retrieved from a study of shared clonotypes between healthy human individuals. Study as a whole: Donors were a couple of women and a few men aged 18 to 49.

Genomic DNA belonging to each subset was distributed in equal measure over several immunoSEQ plates. Only in-frame clones appear in the TCRdb table, and some are missing; sequencing was by immunoSEQ multiplex PCR. Of hundreds of thousands of clones in the sample, about 74% were seen once. CD45RA+ naive and CD45RA-negative memory subsets were separated from CD4+ cells. The CDR3 contains 12 residues. Per germline, CDR1 SNHLY and CDR2 FYNNEI. Deletions cut 5 bases from V and 2 bases from J, with 7 bases between. The sequenced material came from memory CD4+ T cells sorted from blood. The subset: CD45RA-negative fraction. The clonotype originates from a woman aged 25-40 years in good health. The chain links TRBV2 to TRBJ2-7, with D unresolved. CDR3: CASSLLAYEQYF. The DNA of the CDR3 is TGTGCCAGCAGTCTCCTAGCCTACGAGCAGTACTTC.